The 8 T cell receptor beta chains presented below share a single source sample, sequenced in a study of T cells in Graves' hyperthyroidism and ophthalmopathy. RNA transcripts were the template for amplifying TCR beta CDR3 regions. HTBI primers were used for first-round RT-PCR of the TCR CDR3. TCRdb recomputed calls from the multiplex PCR reads with MiXCR, one row per CDR3 protein. The sample carries hundreds of thousands of distinct CDR3 sequences, roughly 37% recorded once. The sequenced sample consisted of blood. The receptors were gathered from a man aged 18 to 29 with Graves' hyperthyroidism.

The rearrangement links TRBV4-1 to TRBJ1-5; D is ambiguous. CDR3 size: 14 residues. The V end lost 4 bases, the J end lost 3 bases, and 10 bases lay between the germline ends. The germline gives CDR1 MGHRA, CDR2 YSYEKL. The chain's CDR3 is CASSPSGLNQPQHF. The CDR3 bases are TGCGCCAGCAGCCCTAGTGGCCTCAATCAGCCCCAGCATTTT.

V and J are TRBV7-9 and TRBJ1-1; the D gene is possibly TRBD1 (5 bases). This CDR3 contains 13 residues. V was pared by 5 bases and J by 9 bases, with 16 bases between. Germline CDR1 SEHNR, CDR2 FQNEAQ (reference sequence). The chain's CDR3 is CASSRDRRGQAFF. CDR3 in DNA: TGTGCCAGCAGCCGAGACCGACGGGGCCAAGCTTTCTTT.

This clonotype showed up just a few times. An end of the junction does not agree with germline; a read error may underlie this. The chain has TRBV7-8 and TRBJ2-7; 10 bases agree with TRBD1. Looked up from germline, CDR1 is SGHVS and CDR2 is FQNEAQ. This CDR3 spans 14 amino acids. The CDR3 DNA reads as TGCGCCAGCAGCCCGGGGACAGGGGTGGTCGAGCAGTACTTC. This translates into CASSPGTGVVEQYF.

This clonotype was detected many times. The rearrangement uses TRBV19 and TRBJ1-2, with 9 bases aligning to TRBD1. Unmatched junction bases numbered 5, after V lost 5 bases and J lost 4 bases. The CDR3 contains 14 residues. The germline gives CDR1 LNHDA, CDR2 SQIVND (reference sequence). CDR3 nucleotide sequence: TGTGCCAGTAGTGGGACAGGGCTGAGCTATGGCTACACCTTC. Amino acids: CASSGTGLSYGYTF. The full variable domain, completed using reference TRBV19 and TRBJ1-2, is DGGITQSPKYLFRKEGQNVTLSCEQNLNHDAMYWYRQDPGQGLRLIYYSQIVNDFQKGDIAEGYSVSREKKESFPLTVTSAQKNPTAFYLCASSGTGLSYGYTFGSGTRLTVV.

V and J are TRBV29-1 and TRBJ2-7, with 11 bases lining up with TRBD1. The CDR3 extends over 15 amino acids. J lost 2 bases, V lost 7 bases, and 10 bases had no gene match. Germline lookup yields CDR1 SQVTM and CDR2 ANQGSEA. The CDR3 DNA follows: TGCAGCGCTCGGGACAGGGGGTACCCTCCCTACGAGCAGTACTTC. Amino acid sequence: CSARDRGYPPYEQYF.

Note on this clonotype: This may arise from a read error, as a much more abundant clone is one base away. CDR3 coding DNA: TGTGCCAGCAGCTTGGGCGGCGGAGCACGATTCCACTTT. Translating it yields CASSLGGGARFHF. The chain combines TRBV5-8 with TRBJ1-6; D is ambiguous. Trimming took off 0 bases at V and 17 bases at J, with 15 bases between the two ends. The CDR3 consists of 13 residues. Germline values: CDR1 SGHTS, CDR2 YDEGEE.

This clonotype was detected many times. This chain joins TRBV7-9 and TRBJ1-6; no clear D. Germline assignment: CDR1 SEHNR and CDR2 FQNEAQ (reference sequence). The CDR3 has 13 residues. The V and J ends lost 5 bases and 6 bases respectively, with 8 bases between them. CDR3 protein: CASSMDPNSPLHF. CDR3 bases: TGTGCCAGCAGCATGGACCCTAATTCACCCCTCCACTTT.

This clonotype occurred a few times. This sequence joins TRBV4-1 and TRBJ2-5; D call uncertain. V lost 4 bases and J lost 5, with 11 bases in between. Germline V gene sequence: CDR1 MGHRA, CDR2 YSYEKL. This CDR3 is built from 13 residues. DNA of the CDR3: TGCGCCAGCAGCCCCCAGCGCGGTGAGACCCAGTACTTC. Protein: CASSPQRGETQYF.